This entry concerns a single T cell receptor beta chain. The source of the sample is a study of tumor-infiltrating lymphocytes in primary liver carcinoma. The researchers produced TCR beta cDNA from around 0.5 ug total RNA with a constant-region primer. Slightly modified ARM-PCR with three nested multiplex PCR rounds yielded TCR beta libraries. The study ran its first two PCR rounds for 9 to 10 cycles each, using TRBV1-TRBV30 forward primers and a C-beta reverse primer. TCRdb reprocessed the multiplex PCR reads via MiXCR and lists one record per CDR3 protein. The sample yields 300,000 to 400,000 distinct CDR3 sequences, approximately 64% seen once. The CDR3 runs 16 residues. In germline, CDR1 is SGHNT, CDR2 YYREEE (reference sequence). The ends lost 4 bases at V and 3 bases at J; junction bases unmatched: 12. Both blood RNA, taken from unsorted whole blood, and germline DNA were extracted.

Sequenced material: peripheral blood. This clonotype was obtained from a middle-aged man with primary liver carcinoma and hepatitis B virus infection. The gene calls are TRBV5-4 and TRBJ2-7; 8 bases are a match to TRBD2. Here the CDR3 DNA reads TGTGCCAGCAGCCCGGGACTAGTGAGAGGGAGCTACGAGCAGTACTTC. It encodes CASSPGLVRGSYEQYF. The variable domain in full, with the rest retrieved from reference TRBV5-4 and TRBJ2-7, is ETGVTQSPTHLIKTRGQQVTLRCSSQSGHNTVSWYQQALGQGPQFIFQYYREEENGRGNFPPRFSGLQFPNYSSELNVNALELDDSALYLCASSPGLVRGSYEQYFGPGTRLTVT.